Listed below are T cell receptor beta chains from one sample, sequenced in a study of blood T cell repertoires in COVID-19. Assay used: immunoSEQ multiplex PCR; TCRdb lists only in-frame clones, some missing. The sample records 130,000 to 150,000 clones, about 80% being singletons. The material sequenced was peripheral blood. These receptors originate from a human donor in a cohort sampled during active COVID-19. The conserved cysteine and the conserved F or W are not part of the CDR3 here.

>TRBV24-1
ATSEPGQGVSTDTQY
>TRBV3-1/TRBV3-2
ASSQDRLTREQY
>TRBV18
ASSPRTGTDTQY
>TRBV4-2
ASSKPDRGPYGNTIY
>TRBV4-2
ASSQDVGRGNNQPQH
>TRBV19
ASSDTGTANEKLF
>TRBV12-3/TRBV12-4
ASSPGTRLF
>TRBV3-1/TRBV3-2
ASSQGLAGAQETQY
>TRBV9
ASSVVDRGSGELF
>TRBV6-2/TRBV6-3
ASSYKAGGPYQETQY
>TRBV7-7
ASSLAGGPYNEQF
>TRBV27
ASSQNNYGYT
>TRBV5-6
ASSSGLYGYT
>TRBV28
ASSLWGQRTQPQH